Below, 12 T cell receptor beta chains from the same sample are listed, as sequenced in a study of blood T cells in healthy people across ages. The use of a sample-barcoded 5' primer and a J-beta primer mix characterized a second PCR of roughly 7 to 11 cycles. TCRdb called the 5' RACE reads again in MiXCR, with one record for every CDR3 protein. The table records 600,000 to 850,000 distinct CDR3 sequences, 35% to 45% of them present only once. Sequencing input: blood. The receptors were gathered from a woman aged 60 to 75 in good health.

The chain uses TRBV4-1 and TRBJ2-7; TRBD2 matches at 8 bases. The J call may be faulty, since TRBJ2-5 better matches the DNA end. Germline assignment: CDR1 MGHRA and CDR2 YSYEKL. CDR3 length: 15 amino acids. CDR3 protein: CASSEDWRGAKTQYF. CDR3 DNA: TGCGCCAGCAGCGAGGACTGGCGGGGGGCGAAGACCCAGTACTTC.

This clonotype was detected ten times or more. The chain has TRBV29-1 and TRBJ2-7; the D gene is possibly TRBD2 (6 bases). Germline loops: CDR1 SQVTM, CDR2 ANQGSEA. The CDR3 extends over 12 amino acids. Between the trimmed V and J ends, which lost 5 bases and 0 bases, there was a span of 8 bases. CDR3 amino acids: CSVSEGSYEQYF. Here the CDR3 DNA reads TGCAGCGTTTCGGAGGGCTCCTACGAGCAGTACTTC.

This chain links TRBV6-2 or TRBV6-3 with TRBJ2-7, with 7 bases identical to TRBD2. Trimming at V came to 0 bases and at J to 1 base, leaving 3 bases not matched to a gene. The CDR3 length is 15 residues. Germline-derived CDR1 and CDR2 are MNHEY and SVGEGT. CDR3 coding DNA: TGTGCCAGCAGTTACTCGATTAGCGGGTCCTACGAGCAGTACTTC. This sequence encodes CASSYSISGSYEQYF.

This clonotype is a singleton in its sample. A much larger clone differs from this one at a single base, so this may be a read error. CDR3: CSGGGREQFF. The CDR3 DNA reads as TGCAGCGGCGGGGGGCGTGAGCAGTTCTTC. This chain uses TRBV29-1 with TRBJ2-1, with 8 bases aligning to TRBD2. With V trimmed by 7 bases and J by 9 bases, 2 bases remained unmatched. The CDR3 runs to 10 residues. CDR1 SQVTM and CDR2 ANQGSEA come from the germline V gene.

This clonotype was seen repeatedly, ten times or more. The chain carries TRBV20-1 and TRBJ2-7; possible D gene TRBD2, 6 bases. Trimming removed 0 bases from V and 2 bases from J, with 14 bases in between. Germline CDR1 is DFQATT and CDR2 is SNEGSKA (reference sequence). The CDR3 extends over 15 amino acids. The CDR3 DNA follows: TGCAGTGCTAGAGATCGTCAGCGGGCCGCCTACGAGCAGTACTTC. Its protein is CSARDRQRAAYEQYF.

The V gene is TRBV7-3, the J gene TRBJ1-1; no clear D gene. The CDR3 runs 12 residues. The germline V and J ends were trimmed by 5 bases and 8 bases, with 12 bases remaining between them. Looked up from germline, CDR1 is SGHTA and CDR2 is FQGTGA. The CDR3 DNA is TGTGCCAGCAGCACCGCCGGAGGGGAAGCTTTCTTT. This translates into CASSTAGGEAFF. Full variable domain (remainder filled in from reference TRBV7-3 and TRBJ1-1): GAGVSQTPSNKVTEKGKYVELRCDPISGHTALYWYRQSLGQGPEFLIYFQGTGAADDSGLPNDRFFAVRPEGSVSTLKIQRTERGDSAVYLCASSTAGGEAFFGQGTRLTVV.

The V call is TRBV20-1, the J call TRBJ2-3; a weak D match, TRBD2 (6 bases). V was cut by 0 bases and J by 0 bases, with 10 bases left in between. CDR1 and CDR2 from the germline V gene are DFQATT and SNEGSKA (reference sequence). This CDR3 is built from 15 residues. In DNA form, the CDR3 reads TGCAGTGCTAGAGATCAGGCGGGGAGCACAGATACGCAGTATTTT. Amino acids: CSARDQAGSTDTQYF.

This clonotype has more than one count but fewer than ten. Here the CDR3 reads CASSLGYSQETQYF. CDR3 nucleotides: TGTGCCAGCAGCTTAGGGTACAGCCAAGAGACCCAGTACTTC. The chain uses TRBV7-2 and TRBJ2-5; the D is unclear. This CDR3 has 14 amino acids. The V and J ends lost 1 base and 1 base respectively, with 7 bases between them. Germline CDR1 is SGHTA and CDR2 is FQGNSA.

This chain joins TRBV5-1 and TRBJ1-6; D not certain. Between the trimmed V and J ends, which lost 0 bases and 15 bases, there was a span of 7 bases. CDR1 is SGHRS and CDR2 is YFSETQ in the germline V gene. This CDR3 is 11 amino acids long. The chain's CDR3 is CASSLGIGLHF. CDR3 coding DNA: TGCGCCAGCAGCTTGGGTATTGGCCTCCACTTT.

The chain links TRBV12-3 or TRBV12-4 to TRBJ2-7, with 7 bases aligning to TRBD1. The CDR3 runs 17 residues. V lost 7 bases, J lost 6 bases, and 21 bases stayed unmatched. The CDR3, as DNA: TGTGCCAGCACCCAAGGCCCAGGGGGATCTACCTTCTGCGAGCAGTACTTC. The encoded protein is CASTQGPGGSTFCEQYF.

The chain joins TRBV21-1 to TRBJ2-3; TRBD2, the table's D call, lacks a check against the DNA. TRBV21-1 is deemed a pseudogene. The CDR3 is made up of 14 amino acids. The CDR3 loop is CASIPRASEDTQYF. DNA of the CDR3: TGTGCCAGCATCCCGCGGGCCTCGGAAGATACGCAGTATTTT.

The CDR3 protein is CASIPPALTVNEKLFF. DNA of the CDR3: TGTGCCAGCATCCCCCCCGCATTGACAGTAAATGAAAAACTGTTTTTT. The chain joins TRBV12-3 or TRBV12-4 to TRBJ1-4; D is perhaps TRBD1 (5 bases). The CDR3 covers 16 residues. The ends were cut back, 7 bases at V and 5 bases at J, with 20 bases in the middle.